The TCR beta chain described here comes from a study of cytomegalovirus exposure and HLA in healthy donors. Findings and limits, study-wide: The classifier, whose performance was assessed in both the original and validation cohorts, reportedly diagnosed cytomegalovirus status with high specificity and sensitivity. Later analysis found that TCR beta chains associated with HLA were more clonally expanded than other, equally common chains.

With regard to this clone: Its target is unknown.

The V and J ends lost 5 bases and 4 bases, in that order; junction bases with no gene match: 10. CDR1 and CDR2 from the germline V gene are SGHAT and FQNNGV. The CDR3 is 16 residues long. PCR employed 60 Vbeta and 13 Jbeta primers. Here immunoSEQ multiplex PCR was the method, and the copy in TCRdb shows in-frame clones only, minus some. The table has about 130,000 clones, 80% seen once. This TCR derives from a woman aged 35 to 49 in good health and CMV-seronegative. The sample consisted of PBMCs. V and J are TRBV11-2 and TRBJ2-3; 9 bases match TRBD2. The CDR3 nucleotides read TGTGCCAGCAGCCACAGCCTAAGCGGGAGGCCAGATACGCAGTATTTT. It translates to CASSHSLSGRPDTQYF.